Here is one TCR beta chain with its context. The data stem from a study of CD8 T cells in Susac syndrome. RNA amounts of roughly 0.45 to 1 ug underwent reverse transcription with random hexamers. The TCR beta CDR3 was amplified by immunoSEQ multiplex PCR across 54 Vbeta, 13 Jbeta. A single record per CDR3 protein comes from TCRdb applying MiXCR to the immunoSEQ multiplex PCR reads. The table shows approximately 200,000 distinct CDR3 sequences, with roughly nine tenths occurring only once. The authors carried out high-throughput sequencing of TCR beta. They applied it to CD8+ and CD4+ T cells obtained from blood. Relapsing-remitting disease, either stable or active, was present in the treatment-naive patients who were the multiple sclerosis controls. Negative isolation yielded the CD8+ and CD4+ T cells, while FACS enriched the TEMRA cells. CDR1 and CDR2 (germline): MDHEN, SYDVKM. Trimming removed 6 bases from V and 5 bases from J; junction bases left unmatched: 14. The CDR3 runs 17 residues.

Sequencing was carried out using CD8+ T cells from PBMCs. The source of this sequence is a human donor with multiple sclerosis. The V call is TRBV28, the J call TRBJ1-5, with TRBD1 matching 9 bases. The CDR3 reads CASSWTGAHRWDQPQHF. CDR3 DNA sequence: TGTGCCAGCAGCTGGACAGGGGCCCATCGTTGGGATCAGCCCCAGCATTTT.